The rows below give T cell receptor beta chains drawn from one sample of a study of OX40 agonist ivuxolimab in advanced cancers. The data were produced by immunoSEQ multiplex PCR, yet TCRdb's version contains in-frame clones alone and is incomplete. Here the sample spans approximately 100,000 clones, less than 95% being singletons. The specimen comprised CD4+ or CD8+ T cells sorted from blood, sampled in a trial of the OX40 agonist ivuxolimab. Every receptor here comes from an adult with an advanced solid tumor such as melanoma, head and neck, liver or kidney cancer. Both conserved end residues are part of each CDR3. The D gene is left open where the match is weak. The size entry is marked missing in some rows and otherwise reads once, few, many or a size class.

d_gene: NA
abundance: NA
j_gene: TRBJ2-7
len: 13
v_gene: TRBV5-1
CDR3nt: TGCGCCAGCAGCTTTCGACCTAGCACCGAGCAGTACTTC
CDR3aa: CASSFRPSTEQYF

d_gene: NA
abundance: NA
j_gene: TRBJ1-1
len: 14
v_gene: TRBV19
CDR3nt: TGTGCCAGTAGTATAATGGCGGTGAACACTGAAGCTTTCTTT
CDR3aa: CASSIMAVNTEAFF

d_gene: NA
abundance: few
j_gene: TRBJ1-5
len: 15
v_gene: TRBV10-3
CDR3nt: TGTGCCATCAGTGAGGTGGCTGGCAGGGACCAGCCCCAGCATTTT
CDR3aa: CAISEVAGRDQPQHF

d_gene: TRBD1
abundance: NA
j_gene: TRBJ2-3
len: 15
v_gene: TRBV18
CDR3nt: TGTGCCAGCTCACCGGGACAGGCTAGCACAGATACGCAGTATTTT
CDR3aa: CASSPGQASTDTQYF

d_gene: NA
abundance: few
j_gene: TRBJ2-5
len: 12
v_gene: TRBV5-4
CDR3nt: TGTGCCAGCAGCTTCGCCCGTGAGACCCAGTACTTC
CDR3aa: CASSFARETQYF

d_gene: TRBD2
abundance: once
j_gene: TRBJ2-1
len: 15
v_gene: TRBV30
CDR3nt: TGTGCCTGGAGTGTAGGTCTAGCGGGATACAATGAGCAGTTCTTC
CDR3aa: CAWSVGLAGYNEQFF

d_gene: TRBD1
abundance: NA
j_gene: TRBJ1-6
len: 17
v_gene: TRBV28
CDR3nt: TGTGCCAGCAGTTTACCGCCAGATGGGACAGGCAATTCACCCCTCCACTTT
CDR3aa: CASSLPPDGTGNSPLHF

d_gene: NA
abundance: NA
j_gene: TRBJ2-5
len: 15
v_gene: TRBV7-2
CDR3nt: TGTGCCAGCAGTCGAGGGAGCGGGTGGGGGGAGACCCAGTACTTC
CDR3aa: CASSRGSGWGETQYF

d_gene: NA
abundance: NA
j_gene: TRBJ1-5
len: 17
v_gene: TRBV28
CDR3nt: TGTGCCAGCAGCGACAAGACAGGCGGTCCCGCGGTCCAGCCCCAGCATTTT
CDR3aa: CASSDKTGGPAVQPQHF

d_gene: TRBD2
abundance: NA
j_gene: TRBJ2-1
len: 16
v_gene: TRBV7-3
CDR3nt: TGTGCCAGCAGCCTCCAAGCGGGAGGGAAGGTAAATGAGCAGTTCTTC
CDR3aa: CASSLQAGGKVNEQFF